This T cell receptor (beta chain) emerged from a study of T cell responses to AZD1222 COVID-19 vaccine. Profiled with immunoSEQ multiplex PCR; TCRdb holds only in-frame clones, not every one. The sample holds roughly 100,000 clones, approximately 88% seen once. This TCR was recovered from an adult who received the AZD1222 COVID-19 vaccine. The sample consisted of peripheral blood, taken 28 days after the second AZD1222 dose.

Written as DNA, the CDR3 is TGTGCCAGCAGCTCCACAGGGGCGAACACTGAAGCTTTCTTT. Translation: CASSSTGANTEAFF. The rearrangement joins TRBV7-3 to TRBJ1-1, with TRBD1 matching over 7 bases. The CDR3 is 14 amino acids. V was pared by 4 bases and J by 1 base, with 3 bases of the junction left unmatched. Germline CDR1 reads SGHTA; CDR2 reads FQGTGA.